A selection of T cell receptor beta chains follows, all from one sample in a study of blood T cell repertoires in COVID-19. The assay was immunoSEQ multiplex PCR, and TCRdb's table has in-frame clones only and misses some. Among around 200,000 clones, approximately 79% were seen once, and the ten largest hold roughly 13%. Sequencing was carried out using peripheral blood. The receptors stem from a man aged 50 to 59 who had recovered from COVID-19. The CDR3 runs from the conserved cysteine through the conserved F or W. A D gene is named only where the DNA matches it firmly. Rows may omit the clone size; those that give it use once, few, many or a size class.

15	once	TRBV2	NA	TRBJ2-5	CASSLGTLSRETQYF	TGTGCCAGCAGCCTAGGGACACTCTCTCGGGAGACCCAGTACTTC
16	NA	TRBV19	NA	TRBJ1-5	CASSTAGRGTFRPQHF	TGTGCCAGTAGTACCGCGGGACGGGGAACCTTTAGGCCCCAGCATTTT
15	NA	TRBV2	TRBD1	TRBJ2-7	CASSEMGTGVNEQYF	TGTGCCAGCAGTGAAATGGGGACAGGGGTAAACGAGCAGTACTTC
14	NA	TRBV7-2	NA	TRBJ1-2	CASSLQMSNYGYTF	TGTGCCAGCAGCTTACAGATGTCTAACTATGGCTACACCTTC
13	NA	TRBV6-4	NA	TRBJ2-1	CASSTYPYNEQFF	TGTGCCAGCAGTACTTACCCGTACAATGAGCAGTTCTTC
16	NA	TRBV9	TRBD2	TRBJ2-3	CASRPSSGGSTDTQYF	TGTGCCAGCAGACCCAGTAGCGGGGGCAGCACAGATACGCAGTATTTT
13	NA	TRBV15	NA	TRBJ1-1	CATSRDGGTEAFF	TGTGCCACCAGCAGAGATGGCGGGACTGAAGCTTTCTTT
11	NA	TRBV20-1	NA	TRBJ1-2	CSASSSYGYTF	TGCAGTGCTAGTTCCAGCTATGGCTACACCTTC
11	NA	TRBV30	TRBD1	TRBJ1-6	CAEGQESPLHF	TGTGCCGAGGGACAGGAATCACCCCTCCACTTT
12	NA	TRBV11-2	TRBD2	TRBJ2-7	CASSSGGLEQYF	TGTGCCAGCAGCTCGGGGGGTCTTGAGCAGTACTTC
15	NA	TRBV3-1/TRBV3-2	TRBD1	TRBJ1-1	CASSLDRALNTEAFF	TGTGCCAGCAGCCTCGACAGGGCACTGAACACTGAAGCTTTCTTT
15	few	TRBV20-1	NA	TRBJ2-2	CSAIDAGSNTGELFF	TGCAGTGCTATTGACGCGGGATCGAACACCGGGGAGCTGTTTTTT
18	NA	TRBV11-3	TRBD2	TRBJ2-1	CASSLGVWGGSSYNEQFF	TGTGCCAGCAGCTTAGGCGTCTGGGGGGGGAGCTCCTACAATGAGCAGTTCTTC
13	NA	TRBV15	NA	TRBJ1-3	CATSRDRGNTIYF	TGTGCCACCAGCAGAGATCGTGGAAACACCATATATTTT
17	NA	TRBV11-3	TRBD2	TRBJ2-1	CASSLGRERAGYNEQFF	TGTGCCAGCAGCTTAGGGCGGGAGCGGGCGGGGTACAATGAGCAGTTCTTC
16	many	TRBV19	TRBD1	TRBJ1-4	CASSQRTGATNEKLFF	TGTGCCAGTAGTCAACGGACAGGGGCAACTAATGAAAAACTGTTTTTT
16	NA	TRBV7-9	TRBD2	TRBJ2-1	CASSQDPTSGYLVQFF	TGTGCCAGCAGCCAAGACCCGACTAGCGGTTATCTAGTGCAGTTCTTC